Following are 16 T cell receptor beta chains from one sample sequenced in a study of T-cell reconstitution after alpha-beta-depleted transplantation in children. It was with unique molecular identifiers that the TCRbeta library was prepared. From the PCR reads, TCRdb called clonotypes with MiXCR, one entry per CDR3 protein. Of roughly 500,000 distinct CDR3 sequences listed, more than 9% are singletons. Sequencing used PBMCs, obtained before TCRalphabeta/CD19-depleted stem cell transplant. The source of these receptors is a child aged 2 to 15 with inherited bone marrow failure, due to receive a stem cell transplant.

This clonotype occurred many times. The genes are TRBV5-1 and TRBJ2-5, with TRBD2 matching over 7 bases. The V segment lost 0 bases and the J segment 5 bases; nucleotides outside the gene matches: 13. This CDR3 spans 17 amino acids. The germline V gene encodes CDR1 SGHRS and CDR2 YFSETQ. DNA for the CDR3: TGCGCCAGCAGCTTGGGAGCGGGGCGCCTTGATTTGGAGACCCAGTACTTC. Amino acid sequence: CASSLGAGRLDLETQYF.

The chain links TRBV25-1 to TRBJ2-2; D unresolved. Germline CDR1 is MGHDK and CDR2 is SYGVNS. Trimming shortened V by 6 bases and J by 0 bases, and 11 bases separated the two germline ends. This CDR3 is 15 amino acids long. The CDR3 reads CASRKPAANTGELFF. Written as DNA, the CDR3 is TGTGCCAGCAGAAAACCAGCCGCGAACACCGGGGAGCTGTTTTTT.

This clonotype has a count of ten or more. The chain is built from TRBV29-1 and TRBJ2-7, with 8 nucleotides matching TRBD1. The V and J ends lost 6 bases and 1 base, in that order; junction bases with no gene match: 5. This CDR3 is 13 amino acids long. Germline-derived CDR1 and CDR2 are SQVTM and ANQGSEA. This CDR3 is CSVARTGSYEQYF. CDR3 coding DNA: TGCAGCGTGGCCAGGACAGGGTCCTACGAGCAGTACTTC.

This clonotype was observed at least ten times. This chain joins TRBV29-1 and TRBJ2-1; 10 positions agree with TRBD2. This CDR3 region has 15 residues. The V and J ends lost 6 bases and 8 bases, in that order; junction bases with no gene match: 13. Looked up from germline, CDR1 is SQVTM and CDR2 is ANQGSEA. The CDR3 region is CSVYTWTSGVDEQFF. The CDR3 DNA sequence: TGCAGCGTCTACACATGGACTAGCGGAGTAGATGAGCAGTTCTTC.

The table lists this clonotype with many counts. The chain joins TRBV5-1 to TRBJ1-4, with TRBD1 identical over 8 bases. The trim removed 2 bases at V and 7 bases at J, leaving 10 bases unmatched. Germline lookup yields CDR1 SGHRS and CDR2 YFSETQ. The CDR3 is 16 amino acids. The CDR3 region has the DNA TGCGCCAGCAGCTTCGGGACTACAGGGGGGGGTGAAAAACTGTTTTTT. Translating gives CASSFGTTGGGEKLFF.

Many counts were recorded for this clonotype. CDR3 residues: CASSSPVGRNTGELFF. The CDR3 coding sequence is TGCGCCAGCAGCTCCCCCGTTGGAAGAAACACCGGGGAGCTGTTTTTT. The chain links TRBV5-1 to TRBJ2-2; D remains ambiguous. CDR1 is SGHRS, CDR2 YFSETQ, per germline. Trimming pared 3 bases from V and 2 bases from J, leaving 14 bases between. This CDR3 is 16 amino acids long.

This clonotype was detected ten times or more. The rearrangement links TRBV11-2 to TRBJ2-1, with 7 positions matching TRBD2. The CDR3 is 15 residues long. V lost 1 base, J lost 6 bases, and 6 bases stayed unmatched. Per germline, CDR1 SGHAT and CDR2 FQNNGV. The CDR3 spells CASSLGLAELNEQFF. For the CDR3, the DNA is TGTGCCAGCAGCTTAGGGCTAGCGGAACTCAATGAGCAGTTCTTC.

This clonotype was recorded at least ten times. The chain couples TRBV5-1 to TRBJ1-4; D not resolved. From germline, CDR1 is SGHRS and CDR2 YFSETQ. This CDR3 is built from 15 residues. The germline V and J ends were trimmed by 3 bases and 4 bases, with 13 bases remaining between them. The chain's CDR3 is CASSSSGGINEKLFF. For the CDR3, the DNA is TGCGCCAGCAGCTCGTCGGGCGGGATTAATGAAAAACTGTTTTTT.

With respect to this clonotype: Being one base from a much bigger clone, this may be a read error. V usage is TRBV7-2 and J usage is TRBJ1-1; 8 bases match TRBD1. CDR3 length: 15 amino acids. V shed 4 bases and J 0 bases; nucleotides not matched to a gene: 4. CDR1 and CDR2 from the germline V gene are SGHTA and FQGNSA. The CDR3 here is CASSYQTGVNTEAFF. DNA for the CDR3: TGTGCCAGCAGCTACCAGACAGGGGTGAACACTGAAGCTTTCTTT.

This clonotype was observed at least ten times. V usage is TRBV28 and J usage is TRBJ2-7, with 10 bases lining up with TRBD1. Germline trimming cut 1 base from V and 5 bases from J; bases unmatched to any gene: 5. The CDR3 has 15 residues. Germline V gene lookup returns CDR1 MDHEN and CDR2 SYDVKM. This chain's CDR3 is CASSLSRTGGDEQYF. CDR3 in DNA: TGTGCCAGCAGTTTATCTAGGACAGGGGGGGACGAGCAGTACTTC.

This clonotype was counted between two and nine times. This CDR3 is CASSQTVRGGVNIQYF. CDR3 in DNA: TGCGCCAGCAGCCAGACTGTCCGGGGCGGGGTAAACATTCAGTACTTC. The chain combines TRBV4-3 with TRBJ2-4; D possibly corresponds to TRBD2 (6 bases). The CDR3 is made up of 16 amino acids. CDR1 is LGHNA and CDR2 is YSLEER in the germline V gene. Trimming took 3 bases from V and 6 from J, leaving 18 bases between them.

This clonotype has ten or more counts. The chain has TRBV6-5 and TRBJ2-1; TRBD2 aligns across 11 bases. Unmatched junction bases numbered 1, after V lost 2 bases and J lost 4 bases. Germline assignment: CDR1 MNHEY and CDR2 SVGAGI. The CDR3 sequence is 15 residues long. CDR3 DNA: TGTGCCAGCAGTTACGGGACTAGCGGATACAATGAGCAGTTCTTC. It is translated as CASSYGTSGYNEQFF.

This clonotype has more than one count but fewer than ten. In nucleotides, the CDR3 is TGTGCCAGCAGTTTAGCGACCGCGGGCTATAATTCACCCCTCCACTTT. This sequence encodes CASSLATAGYNSPLHF. This rearrangement joins TRBV12-3 or TRBV12-4 to TRBJ1-6; no firm D call. Trimming took off 0 bases at V and 3 bases at J, with 9 bases between the two ends. This CDR3 is 16 amino acids long.

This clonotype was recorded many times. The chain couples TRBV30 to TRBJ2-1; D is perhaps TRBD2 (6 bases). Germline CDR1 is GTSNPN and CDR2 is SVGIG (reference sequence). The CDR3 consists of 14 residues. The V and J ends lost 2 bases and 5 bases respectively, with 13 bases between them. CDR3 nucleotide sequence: TGTGCCTGGAGTAGGTGGGGAGGAAACAATGAGCAGTTCTTC. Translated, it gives CAWSRWGGNNEQFF.

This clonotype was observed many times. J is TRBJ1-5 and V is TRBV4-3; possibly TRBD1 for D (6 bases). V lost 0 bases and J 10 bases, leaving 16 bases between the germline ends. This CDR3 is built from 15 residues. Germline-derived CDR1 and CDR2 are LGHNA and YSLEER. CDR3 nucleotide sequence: TGCGCCAGCAGCCAAGATCGGGACACGACCCTTCCCCAGCATTTT. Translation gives CASSQDRDTTLPQHF.

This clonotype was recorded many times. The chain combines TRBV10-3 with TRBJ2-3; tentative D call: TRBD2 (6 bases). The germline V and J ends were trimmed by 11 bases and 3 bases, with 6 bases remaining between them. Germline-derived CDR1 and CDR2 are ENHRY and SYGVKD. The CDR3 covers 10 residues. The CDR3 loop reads CAGGTDTQYF. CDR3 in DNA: TGTGCCGGAGGGACAGATACGCAGTATTTT.